Following are 5 T cell receptor beta chains from one sample sequenced in a study of patients and donors after allogeneic stem cell transplantation. TCRdb reanalysed the RT-PCR reads using MiXCR and keeps one entry per CDR3 protein. Of about 24,000 distinct CDR3 sequences in the sample, about 45% were seen once. What was sequenced was blood, either unsorted or a sorted T cell fraction (not recorded which). Every receptor here comes from a human donor who was either an allogeneic HSCT recipient or a stem cell or donor lymphocyte infusion donor (not recorded which). It is not recorded whose cells these are; they may come from a transplant donor.

The genes are TRBV7-6 and TRBJ2-1; the D gene is possibly TRBD2 (6 bases). V lost 1 base and J 7 bases, leaving 14 bases between the germline ends. CDR3 length equals 15 residues. The germline V gene has CDR1 SGHVS and CDR2 FNYEAQ. The CDR3 sequence: CASSLVGGGPNEQFF. The CDR3 DNA is TGTGCCAGCAGCTTAGTAGGCGGAGGGCCTAATGAGCAGTTCTTC.

The rearrangement links TRBV14 to TRBJ2-7, with D unresolved. The CDR3 is made up of 11 amino acids. The V end was cut by 3 bases, the J end by 2 bases, with 2 bases between. Germline loops: CDR1 SGHDN, CDR2 FVKESK. The CDR3 reads CASSHTYEQYF. The CDR3 nucleotides are TGTGCCAGCAGCCATACCTACGAGCAGTACTTC.

This clonotype turned up a few times. The chain has TRBV12-3 or TRBV12-4 and TRBJ2-7; D assignment may be TRBD1 or TRBD2 (6 bases each). Trimming stripped 6 bases from V and 2 bases from J, with 20 bases between. The CDR3 is 16 amino acids. The CDR3 sequence: CASSPGGHLRAYEQYF. The CDR3 DNA is TGTGCCAGCAGCCCCGGGGGACATCTACGAGCCTACGAGCAGTACTTC.

The V gene is TRBV20-1, the J gene TRBJ2-5; a possible D gene is TRBD2 (6 bases). The CDR3 has 13 amino acids. Germline V gene sequence: CDR1 DFQATT, CDR2 SNEGSKA (reference sequence). V lost 2 bases, J lost 5 bases, and 12 bases lay in between. CDR3 loop: CSARPSVRETQYF. The DNA of the CDR3 is TGCAGTGCTAGACCTAGCGTGAGGGAGACCCAGTACTTC.

This chain connects TRBV11-2 to TRBJ2-1; 7 bases map to TRBD2. CDR1 and CDR2 (germline): SGHAT, FQNNGV. The CDR3 is 17 amino acids. The junction had 8 bases not matched to a gene; V was cut back by 2 bases and J by 1 base. The CDR3 spells CASSLRGGGQSYNEQFF. As DNA, the CDR3 is TGTGCCAGCAGCTTAAGGGGCGGGGGTCAATCCTACAATGAGCAGTTCTTC.